These T cell receptor beta chains were read from a single sample in a study of blood T cell repertoires in COVID-19. TCRdb keeps only in-frame clones here, not all; method: immunoSEQ multiplex PCR. Among 87,000 or so clones, approximately 82% were seen once, and the ten largest hold 2% to 2.5%. Sequencing was carried out using peripheral blood. The receptor source for this set is a woman aged 70-85 years with acute or convalescent COVID-19. CDR3s include the opening cysteine and the closing phenylalanine or tryptophan. Fields, in order: J gene, clone size, V gene, D gene, CDR3 DNA, CDR3 protein. The D gene is left open where the match is weak. The size field is filled for only some rows; it gives once, few, many or a size class.

j_gene: TRBJ1-2; abundance: -; v_gene: TRBV18; d_gene: -; CDR3nt: TGTGCCAGCTCATCAAAATCTACAGGATTTAACTATGGCTACACCTTC; CDR3aa: CASSSKSTGFNYGYTF
j_gene: TRBJ2-5; abundance: -; v_gene: TRBV19; d_gene: -; CDR3nt: TGTGCCAGTAGTACCTCGGGCAGGGGTTTACAGACCCAGTACTTC; CDR3aa: CASSTSGRGLQTQYF
j_gene: TRBJ1-4; abundance: -; v_gene: TRBV11-3; d_gene: -; CDR3nt: TGTGCCAGCAGCTCGCCTTTTCTGGGGAGTTCCCTTGAAAAACTGTTTTTT; CDR3aa: CASSSPFLGSSLEKLFF
j_gene: TRBJ1-6; abundance: once; v_gene: TRBV5-4; d_gene: TRBD1; CDR3nt: TGTGCCAGCACGTTGGACAGGGGCTCCTATAATTCACCCCTCCACTTT; CDR3aa: CASTLDRGSYNSPLHF
j_gene: TRBJ1-6; abundance: -; v_gene: TRBV19; d_gene: -; CDR3nt: TGTGCCAGTAGTATTTCTGGGGCTTCACCCCTCCACTTT; CDR3aa: CASSISGASPLHF
j_gene: TRBJ1-2; abundance: few; v_gene: TRBV29-1; d_gene: TRBD1; CDR3nt: TGCAGCGTGGGCGAAGGGACAGGGTTGGATGGCTACACCTTC; CDR3aa: CSVGEGTGLDGYTF
j_gene: TRBJ1-1; abundance: -; v_gene: TRBV7-9; d_gene: -; CDR3nt: TGTGCCAGCAGCCCAATTCAGGGGCGGGCTTTCTTT; CDR3aa: CASSPIQGRAFF
j_gene: TRBJ2-3; abundance: -; v_gene: TRBV4-1; d_gene: -; CDR3nt: TGCGCCAGCAGCCAAGACCCTTCCGAGGCAGATACGCAGTATTTT; CDR3aa: CASSQDPSEADTQYF
j_gene: TRBJ1-6; abundance: -; v_gene: TRBV5-4; d_gene: TRBD1; CDR3nt: TGTGCCAGCAGCTGGGACAGGGATAATTCACCCCTCCACTTT; CDR3aa: CASSWDRDNSPLHF
j_gene: TRBJ2-5; abundance: -; v_gene: TRBV6-6; d_gene: TRBD2; CDR3nt: TGTGCCAGCAGTCAGGGACTAGCGGCGGAGACCCAGTACTTC; CDR3aa: CASSQGLAAETQYF
j_gene: TRBJ2-1; abundance: -; v_gene: TRBV7-9; d_gene: TRBD2; CDR3nt: TGTGCCAGCAGGGCGACTAGCGGGGGGGCCGGCAGGCAGTTCTTC; CDR3aa: CASRATSGGAGRQFF
j_gene: TRBJ1-5; abundance: -; v_gene: TRBV2; d_gene: -; CDR3nt: TGTGCCAGCAGGGGGGAGGGGGTGACCCCCCAGCATTTT; CDR3aa: CASRGEGVTPQHF
j_gene: TRBJ1-6; abundance: -; v_gene: TRBV3-1/TRBV3-2; d_gene: -; CDR3nt: TGTGCCAGCAGCCCCCGCCCAGGGTTGGGTTCACCCCTCCACTTT; CDR3aa: CASSPRPGLGSPLHF
j_gene: TRBJ2-7; abundance: -; v_gene: TRBV29-1; d_gene: TRBD2; CDR3nt: TGCAGCGTTGCTGGGACTAGCGGGGGCCACGAGCAGTACTTC; CDR3aa: CSVAGTSGGHEQYF
j_gene: TRBJ1-3; abundance: -; v_gene: TRBV6-6; d_gene: -; CDR3nt: TGTGCCAGCAGTCCCCGGGGGAGGGGGACAGGAAACACCATATATTTT; CDR3aa: CASSPRGRGTGNTIYF
j_gene: TRBJ2-3; abundance: -; v_gene: TRBV11-3; d_gene: -; CDR3nt: TGTGCCAGCAGCTTCTACCCCACAGATACGCAGTATTTT; CDR3aa: CASSFYPTDTQYF